Sequencing of this T cell receptor beta chain was carried out in a study of T cells in Graves' hyperthyroidism and ophthalmopathy. Study-level points and caveats: A model of 13 V-J features distinguished ophthalmopathy from stable hyperthyroidism.

RNA transcripts served as the template for amplifying TCR beta CDR3 regions. The HTBI primer set was used in a first-round RT-PCR of the TCR CDR3. From the multiplex PCR reads, TCRdb called clonotypes with MiXCR, one entry per CDR3 protein. Of 500,000 to 600,000 distinct CDR3 sequences listed, 46% were seen once; the top ten hold around 17%. Diagnoses were established using clinical symptoms, serum thyroxine and TRAb, thyroid ultrasound and orbital computed tomography. Notes on this clonotype: Its target is not known.

The TCR sequence derives from an adult woman with Graves' disease, either hyperthyroidism or ophthalmopathy (not recorded which). The sequencing input was peripheral blood or thyroid tissue (not recorded which).

CDR3 sequence reads: CSARDRGSQETQYF. In DNA form, the CDR3 reads TGCAGTGCTAGGGACAGGGGAAGCCAAGAGACCCAGTACTTC. The chain recombines TRBV20-1 with TRBJ2-5; 9 nucleotides align to TRBD1. After removal of 3 bases from V and 1 base from J, the junction contained 3 bases not matched to a gene. CDR1 is DFQATT, CDR2 SNEGSKA, per germline (reference sequence). This CDR3 is built from 14 residues.